A selection of T cell receptor beta chains follows, all from one sample in a study of identical twins. TCRdb processed the 5' RACE reads anew with MiXCR; each CDR3 protein has one entry. The table has under 900,000 distinct CDR3 sequences, roughly 20% seen once; the top ten hold about an eighth. These data were also filed under a second study, of T cells expressing NK-cell markers.

Sequencing was performed on PBMCs. The receptors originated from a woman aged 18-30 years in good health. Each CDR3 is given with its conserved first and last residue. Each record gives: V gene, J gene, clone size, D gene, CDR3 length, CDR3 protein, CDR3 DNA. A D gene is named only where the DNA matches it firmly. Size is stated for part of the rows, as once, few or many counts, or as a class when the clone is expanded.

V: TRBV7-2
J: TRBJ2-7
size: many
D: -
length: 13
CDR3: CASSFRGTYEQYF
DNA: TGTGCCAGCAGTTTCAGGGGAACCTACGAGCAGTACTTC

V: TRBV12-3/TRBV12-4
J: TRBJ2-5
size: -
D: -
length: 16
CDR3: CASSQLGQGNKETQYF
DNA: TGTGCCAGCAGTCAATTGGGCCAGGGAAACAAAGAGACCCAGTACTTC

V: TRBV29-1
J: TRBJ2-7
size: -
D: TRBD2
length: 16
CDR3: CSVFMGPSGSFGEQYF
DNA: TGCAGCGTTTTTATGGGTCCAAGCGGGAGCTTTGGCGAGCAGTACTTC

V: TRBV29-1
J: TRBJ2-1
size: -
D: TRBD1
length: 14
CDR3: CSARTGHSYNEQFF
DNA: TGCAGCGCCCGGACAGGGCACTCCTACAATGAGCAGTTCTTC

V: TRBV20-1
J: TRBJ2-1
size: few
D: -
length: 12
CDR3: CSAMIVSHEQFF
DNA: TGCAGTGCCATGATCGTATCTCATGAGCAGTTCTTC

V: TRBV14
J: TRBJ2-1
size: -
D: TRBD2
length: 11
CDR3: CASSLGLVKFF
DNA: TGTGCCAGCAGCCTGGGACTAGTTAAGTTCTTC

V: TRBV20-1
J: TRBJ2-2
size: -
D: -
length: 12
CDR3: CSAAGLYGELFF
DNA: TGCAGTGCTGCTGGACTCTACGGGGAGCTGTTTTTT

V: TRBV23-1
J: TRBJ2-3
size: -
D: TRBD1
length: 15
CDR3: CASSRGQVTTDTQYF
DNA: TGCGCCAGCAGTCGGGGACAGGTGACCACAGATACGCAGTATTTT

V: TRBV12-3/TRBV12-4
J: TRBJ2-7
size: -
D: TRBD2
length: 12
CDR3: CASSFGGAGAYF
DNA: TGTGCCAGCAGCTTCGGGGGGGCAGGCGCGTACTTC

V: TRBV20-1
J: TRBJ2-1
size: -
D: -
length: 15
CDR3: CSARGGARGYNEQFF
DNA: TGCAGTGCTAGAGGCGGAGCCCGGGGCTACAATGAGCAGTTCTTC

V: TRBV9
J: TRBJ2-2
size: -
D: -
length: 13
CDR3: CASSVSGNGELFF
DNA: TGTGCCAGCAGCGTCTCAGGGAACGGGGAGCTGTTTTTT

V: TRBV14
J: TRBJ1-4
size: few
D: TRBD1
length: 14
CDR3: CASSPGTVAEKLFF
DNA: TGTGCCAGCAGTCCCGGGACAGTTGCGGAAAAACTGTTTTTT

V: TRBV15
J: TRBJ1-2
size: few
D: -
length: 13
CDR3: CATSRVGGHGYTF
DNA: TGTGCCACCAGCAGGGTCGGGGGGCATGGCTACACCTTC

V: TRBV5-1
J: TRBJ1-4
size: few
D: TRBD1
length: 14
CDR3: CASSPGQNGEKLFF
DNA: TGCGCCAGCAGCCCGGGACAGAACGGTGAAAAACTGTTTTTT

V: TRBV27
J: TRBJ2-3
size: -
D: TRBD2
length: 17
CDR3: CASSLLSSGGAGDTQYF
DNA: TGTGCCAGCAGTTTACTGTCTAGCGGGGGGGCTGGAGATACGCAGTATTTT

V: TRBV5-1
J: TRBJ2-2
size: -
D: -
length: 15
CDR3: CASSATATNTGELFF
DNA: TGCGCCAGCAGCGCTACGGCCACGAACACCGGGGAGCTGTTTTTT

V: TRBV6-1
J: TRBJ2-1
size: few
D: -
length: 14
CDR3: CASSRDHAYNEQFF
DNA: TGTGCCAGCAGTCGGGACCACGCCTACAATGAGCAGTTCTTC

V: TRBV7-2
J: TRBJ2-2
size: -
D: -
length: 14
CDR3: CASSWAANTGELFF
DNA: TGTGCCAGCAGCTGGGCAGCGAACACCGGGGAGCTGTTTTTT

V: TRBV20-1
J: TRBJ1-5
size: few
D: -
length: 13
CDR3: CSALLRNNQPQHF
DNA: TGCAGTGCTTTGCTCAGGAACAATCAGCCCCAGCATTTT

V: TRBV29-1
J: TRBJ1-4
size: -
D: -
length: 14
CDR3: CSVAWAHKSEKLFF
DNA: TGCAGCGTTGCCTGGGCACATAAAAGTGAAAAACTGTTTTTT

V: TRBV7-6
J: TRBJ2-1
size: -
D: TRBD2
length: 15
CDR3: CASRGGLSTYNEQFF
DNA: TGTGCCAGCAGGGGGGGACTATCTACATACAATGAGCAGTTCTTC

V: TRBV20-1
J: TRBJ2-3
size: few
D: TRBD1
length: 14
CDR3: CSAAPGQGRRAQYF
DNA: TGCAGTGCCGCGCCGGGACAGGGAAGGCGGGCGCAGTATTTT

V: TRBV7-9
J: TRBJ2-2
size: -
D: -
length: 12
CDR3: CASSHLVGELFF
DNA: TGTGCCAGCAGCCACCTGGTCGGGGAGCTGTTTTTT

V: TRBV25-1
J: TRBJ1-2
size: few
D: -
length: 17
CDR3: CASSEFEKKIARYGYTF
DNA: TGTGCCAGCAGTGAATTCGAAAAGAAGATTGCTCGATATGGCTACACCTTC